This T cell receptor (beta chain) was recovered during a study of shared clonotypes between healthy human individuals. Trimming shortened V by 6 bases and J by 0 bases, and 3 bases separated the two germline ends. The CDR3 is 12 residues long. From germline, CDR1 is MNHEY and CDR2 SVGAGI. What was sequenced on ten immunoSEQ deep assay plates was unsorted PBMC DNA. Libraries were prepared by immunoSEQ multiplex PCR; TCRdb keeps only in-frame clonotypes and omits some of them. The data show about 560,000 clones, roughly 79% seen once. As for this clone: Its target is unknown.

Findings of the study overall: Represented diversity (both genetic and exposure-history) was limited by the small number of donors.

The chain has TRBV6-5 and TRBJ1-3; D ambiguous. Sequencing was performed on PBMCs. The receptor was derived from a woman between 35 and 50 years old in good health. Some clones in this sample may be carry-over from other donors' samples. The CDR3 sequence: CASSPSGNTIYF. The CDR3 DNA reads as TGTGCCAGCAGCCCCTCTGGAAACACCATATATTTT.